This T cell receptor (beta chain) was identified in a study of patients and donors after allogeneic stem cell transplantation (TCRdb year 2020). Libraries were built with RT-PCR. The instrument given in TCRdb is NextSeq 550. TCRdb trimmed public reads at Q25 via fastp, called clones via MiXCR and kept in-frame beta chains. Identical CDR3 protein sequences are pooled into one entry, listed with their most common genes and DNA. This sample lists 150,000 to 200,000 distinct CDR3 sequences; roughly 40% were detected once. The ten largest clones represent approximately 32% of the sample. Note on this clonotype: The target of this receptor is not known. No per-base quality is available; no much larger clone lies one base away.

The sequence came from a human donor who was either an allogeneic HSCT recipient or a stem cell or donor lymphocyte infusion donor (not recorded which). It is not recorded whose cells these are; they may come from a transplant donor. Specimen: blood, either unsorted or a sorted T cell fraction (not recorded which).

The DNA sequence is given as TGCGCCAGCAGCCAAGATTTCGCCTACGAGCAGTACTTC. The encoded protein is CASSQDFAYEQYF. The sequence joins TRBV4-3 to TRBJ2-7; there is no confident call for the D gene. V is pared back by 0 bases and J by 2 bases, with 5 bases lying between the germline termini. The CDR3, from cysteine to phenylalanine, totals 13 residues. Only the CDR3 DNA is retained, 39 bases long and in frame from the first base. As encoded in the germline V gene, CDR1 is LGHNA while CDR2 is YSLEER.